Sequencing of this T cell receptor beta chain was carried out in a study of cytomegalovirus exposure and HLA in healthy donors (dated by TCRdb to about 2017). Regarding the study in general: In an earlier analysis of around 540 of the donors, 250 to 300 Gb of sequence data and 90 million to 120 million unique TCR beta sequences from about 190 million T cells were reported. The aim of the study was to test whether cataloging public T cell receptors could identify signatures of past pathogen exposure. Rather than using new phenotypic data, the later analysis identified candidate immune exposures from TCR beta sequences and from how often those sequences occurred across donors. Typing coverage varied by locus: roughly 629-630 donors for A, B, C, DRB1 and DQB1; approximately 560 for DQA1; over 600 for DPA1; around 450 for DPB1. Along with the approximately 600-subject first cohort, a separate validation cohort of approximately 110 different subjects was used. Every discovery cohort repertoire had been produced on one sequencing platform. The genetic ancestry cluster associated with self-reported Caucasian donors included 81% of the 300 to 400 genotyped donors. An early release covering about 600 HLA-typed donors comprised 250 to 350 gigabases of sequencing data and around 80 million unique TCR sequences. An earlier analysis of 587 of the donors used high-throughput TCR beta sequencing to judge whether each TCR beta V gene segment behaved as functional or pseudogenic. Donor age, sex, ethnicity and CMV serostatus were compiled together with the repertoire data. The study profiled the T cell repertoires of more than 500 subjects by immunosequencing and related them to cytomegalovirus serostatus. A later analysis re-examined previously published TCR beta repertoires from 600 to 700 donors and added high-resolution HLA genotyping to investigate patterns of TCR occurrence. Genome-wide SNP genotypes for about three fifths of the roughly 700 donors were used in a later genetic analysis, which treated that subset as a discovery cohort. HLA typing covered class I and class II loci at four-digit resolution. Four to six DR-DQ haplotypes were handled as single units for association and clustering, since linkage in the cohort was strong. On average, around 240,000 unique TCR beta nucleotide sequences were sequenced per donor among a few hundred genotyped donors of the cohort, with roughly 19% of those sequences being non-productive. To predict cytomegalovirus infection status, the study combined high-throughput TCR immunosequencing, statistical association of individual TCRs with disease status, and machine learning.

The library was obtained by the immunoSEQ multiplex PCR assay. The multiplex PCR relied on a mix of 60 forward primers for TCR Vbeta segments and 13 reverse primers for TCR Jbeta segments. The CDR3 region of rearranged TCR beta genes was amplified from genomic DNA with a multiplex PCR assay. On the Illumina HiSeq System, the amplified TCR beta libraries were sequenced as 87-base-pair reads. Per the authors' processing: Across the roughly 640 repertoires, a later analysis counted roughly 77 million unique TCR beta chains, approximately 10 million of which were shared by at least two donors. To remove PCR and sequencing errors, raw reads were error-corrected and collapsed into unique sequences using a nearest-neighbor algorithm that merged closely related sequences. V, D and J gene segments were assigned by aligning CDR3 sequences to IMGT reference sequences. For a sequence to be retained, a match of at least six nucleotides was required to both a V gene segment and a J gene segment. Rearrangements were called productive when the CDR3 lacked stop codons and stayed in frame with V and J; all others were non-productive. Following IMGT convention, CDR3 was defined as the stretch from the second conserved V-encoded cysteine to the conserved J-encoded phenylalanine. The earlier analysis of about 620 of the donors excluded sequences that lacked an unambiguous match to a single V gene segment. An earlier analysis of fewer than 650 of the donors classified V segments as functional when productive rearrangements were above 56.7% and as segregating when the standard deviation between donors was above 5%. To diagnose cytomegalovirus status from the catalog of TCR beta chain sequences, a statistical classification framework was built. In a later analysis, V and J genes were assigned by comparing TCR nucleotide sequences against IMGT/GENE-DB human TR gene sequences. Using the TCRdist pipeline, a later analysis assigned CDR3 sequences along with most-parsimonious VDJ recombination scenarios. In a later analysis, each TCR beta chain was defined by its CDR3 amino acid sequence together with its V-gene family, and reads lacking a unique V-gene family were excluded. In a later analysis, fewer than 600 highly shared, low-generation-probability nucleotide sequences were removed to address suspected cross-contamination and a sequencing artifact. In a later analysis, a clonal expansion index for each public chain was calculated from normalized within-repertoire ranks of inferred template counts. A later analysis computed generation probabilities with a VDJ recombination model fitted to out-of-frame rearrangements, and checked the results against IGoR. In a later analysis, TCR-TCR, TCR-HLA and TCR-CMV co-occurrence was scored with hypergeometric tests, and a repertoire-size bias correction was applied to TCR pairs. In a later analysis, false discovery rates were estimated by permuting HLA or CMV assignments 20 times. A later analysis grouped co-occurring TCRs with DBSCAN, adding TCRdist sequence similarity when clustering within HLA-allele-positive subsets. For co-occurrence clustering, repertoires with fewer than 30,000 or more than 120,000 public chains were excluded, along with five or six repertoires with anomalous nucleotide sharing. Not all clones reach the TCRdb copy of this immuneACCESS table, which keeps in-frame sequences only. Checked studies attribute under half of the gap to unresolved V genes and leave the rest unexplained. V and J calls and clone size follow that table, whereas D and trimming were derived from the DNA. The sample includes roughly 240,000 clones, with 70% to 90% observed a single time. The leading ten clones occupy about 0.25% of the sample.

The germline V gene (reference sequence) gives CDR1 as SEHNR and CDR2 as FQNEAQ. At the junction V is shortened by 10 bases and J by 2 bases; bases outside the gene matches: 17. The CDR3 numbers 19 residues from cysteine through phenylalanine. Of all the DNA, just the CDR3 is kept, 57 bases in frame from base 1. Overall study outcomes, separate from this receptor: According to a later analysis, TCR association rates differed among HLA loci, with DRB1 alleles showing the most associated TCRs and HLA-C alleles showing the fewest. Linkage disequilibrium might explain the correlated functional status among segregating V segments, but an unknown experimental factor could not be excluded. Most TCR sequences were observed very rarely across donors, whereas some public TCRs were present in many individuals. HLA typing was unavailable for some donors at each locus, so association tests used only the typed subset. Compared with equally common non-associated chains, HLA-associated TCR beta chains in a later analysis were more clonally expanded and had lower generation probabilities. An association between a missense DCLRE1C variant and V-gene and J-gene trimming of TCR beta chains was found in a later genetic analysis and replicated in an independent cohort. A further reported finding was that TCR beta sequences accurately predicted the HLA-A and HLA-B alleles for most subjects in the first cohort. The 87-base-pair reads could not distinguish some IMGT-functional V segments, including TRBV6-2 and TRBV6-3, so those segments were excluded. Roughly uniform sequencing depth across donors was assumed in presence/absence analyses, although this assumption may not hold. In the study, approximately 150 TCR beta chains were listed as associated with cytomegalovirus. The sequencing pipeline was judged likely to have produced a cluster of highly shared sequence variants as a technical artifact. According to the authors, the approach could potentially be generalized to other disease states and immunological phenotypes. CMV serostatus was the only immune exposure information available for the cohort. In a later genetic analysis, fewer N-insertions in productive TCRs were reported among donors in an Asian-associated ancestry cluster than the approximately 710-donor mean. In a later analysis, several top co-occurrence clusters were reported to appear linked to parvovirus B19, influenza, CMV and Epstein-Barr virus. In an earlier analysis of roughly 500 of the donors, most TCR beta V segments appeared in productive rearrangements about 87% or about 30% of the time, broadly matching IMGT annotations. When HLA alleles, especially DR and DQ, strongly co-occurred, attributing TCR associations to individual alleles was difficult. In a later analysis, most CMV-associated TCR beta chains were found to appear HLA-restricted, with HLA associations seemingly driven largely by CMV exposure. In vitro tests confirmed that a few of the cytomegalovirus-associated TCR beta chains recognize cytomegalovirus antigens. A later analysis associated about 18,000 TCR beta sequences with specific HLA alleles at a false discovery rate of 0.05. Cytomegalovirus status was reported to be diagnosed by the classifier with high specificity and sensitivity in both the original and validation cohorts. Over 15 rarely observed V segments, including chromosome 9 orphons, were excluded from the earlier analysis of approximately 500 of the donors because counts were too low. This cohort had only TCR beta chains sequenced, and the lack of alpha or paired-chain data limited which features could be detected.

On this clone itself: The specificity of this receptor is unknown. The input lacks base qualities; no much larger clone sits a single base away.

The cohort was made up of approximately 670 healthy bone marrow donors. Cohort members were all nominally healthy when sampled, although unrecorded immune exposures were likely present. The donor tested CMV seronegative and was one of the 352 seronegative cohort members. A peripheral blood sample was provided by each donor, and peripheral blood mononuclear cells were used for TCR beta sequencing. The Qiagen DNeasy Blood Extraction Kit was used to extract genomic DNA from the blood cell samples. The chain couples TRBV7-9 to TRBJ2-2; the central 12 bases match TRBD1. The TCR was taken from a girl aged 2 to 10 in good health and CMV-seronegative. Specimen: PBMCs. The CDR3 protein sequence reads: CAINARDRGPPPNTGELFF. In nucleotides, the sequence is TGTGCCATCAACGCCCGGGACAGGGGGCCCCCGCCTAACACCGGGGAGCTGTTTTTT.